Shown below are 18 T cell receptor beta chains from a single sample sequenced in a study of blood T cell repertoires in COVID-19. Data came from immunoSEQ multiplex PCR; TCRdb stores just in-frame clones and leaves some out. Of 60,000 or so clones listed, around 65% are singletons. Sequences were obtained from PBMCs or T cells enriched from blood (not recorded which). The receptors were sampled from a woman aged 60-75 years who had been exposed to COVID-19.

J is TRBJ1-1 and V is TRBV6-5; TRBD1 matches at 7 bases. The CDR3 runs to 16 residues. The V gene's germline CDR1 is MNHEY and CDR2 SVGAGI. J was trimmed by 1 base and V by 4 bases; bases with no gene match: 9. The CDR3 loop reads CASSFFHRGANTEAFF. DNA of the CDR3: TGTGCCAGCAGTTTCTTTCACAGGGGAGCGAACACTGAAGCTTTCTTT.

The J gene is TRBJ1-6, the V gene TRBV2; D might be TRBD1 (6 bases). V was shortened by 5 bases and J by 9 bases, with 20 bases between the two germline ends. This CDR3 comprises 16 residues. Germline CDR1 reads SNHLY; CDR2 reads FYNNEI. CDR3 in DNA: TGTGCCAGCAGTCCGAAGCTCGGCGGGGGGCGTTCACCCCTCCACTTT. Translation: CASSPKLGGGRSPLHF.

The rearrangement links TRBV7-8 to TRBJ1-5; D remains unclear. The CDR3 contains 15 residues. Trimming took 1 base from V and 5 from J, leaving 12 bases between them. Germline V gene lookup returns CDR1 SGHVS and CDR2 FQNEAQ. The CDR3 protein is CASSLEAGRHQPQHF. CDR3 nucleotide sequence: TGTGCCAGCAGCTTAGAGGCGGGGAGGCATCAGCCCCAGCATTTT. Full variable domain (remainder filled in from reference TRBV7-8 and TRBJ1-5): GAGVSQSPRYKVAKRGQDVALRCDPISGHVSLFWYQQALGQGPEFLTYFQNEAQLDKSGLPSDRFFAERPEGSVSTLKIQRTQQEDSAVYLCASSLEAGRHQPQHFGDGTRLSIL.

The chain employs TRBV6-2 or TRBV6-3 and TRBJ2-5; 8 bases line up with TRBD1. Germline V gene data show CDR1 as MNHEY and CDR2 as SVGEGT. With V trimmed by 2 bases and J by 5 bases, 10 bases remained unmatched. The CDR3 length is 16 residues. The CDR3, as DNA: TGTGCCAGCAGTTACCCGACCTACAGGGGGTTGGAGACCCAGTACTTC. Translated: CASSYPTYRGLETQYF.

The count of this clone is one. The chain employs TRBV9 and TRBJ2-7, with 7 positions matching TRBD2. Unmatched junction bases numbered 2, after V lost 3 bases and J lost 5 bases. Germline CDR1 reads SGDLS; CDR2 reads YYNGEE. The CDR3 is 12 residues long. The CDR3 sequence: CASSERGNEQYF. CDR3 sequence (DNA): TGTGCCAGCAGCGAGCGGGGTAACGAGCAGTACTTC.

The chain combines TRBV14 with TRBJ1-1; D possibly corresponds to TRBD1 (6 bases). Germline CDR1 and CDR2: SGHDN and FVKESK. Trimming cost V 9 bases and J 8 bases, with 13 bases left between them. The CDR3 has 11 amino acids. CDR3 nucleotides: TGTGCCAGTCAGGACAGAAACGAAGCTTTCTTT. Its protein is CASQDRNEAFF.

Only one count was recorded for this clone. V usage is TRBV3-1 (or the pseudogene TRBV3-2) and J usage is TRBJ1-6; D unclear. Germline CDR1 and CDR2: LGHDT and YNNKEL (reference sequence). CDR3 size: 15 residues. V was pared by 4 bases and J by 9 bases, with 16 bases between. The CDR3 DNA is TGTGCCAGCAGCCGCGAAATTTTTTCGAGTTCACCCCTCCACTTT. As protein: CASSREIFSSSPLHF.

The CDR3 loop is CASSLGQGLYEQYF. The DNA for the CDR3 is TGTGCCAGCAGCTTAGGACAGGGGCTTTACGAGCAGTACTTC. The chain employs TRBV7-8 and TRBJ2-7, with 8 bases matching TRBD1. The ends lost 1 base at V and 4 bases at J; junction bases unmatched: 3. CDR3 size: 14 residues. Germline assignment: CDR1 SGHVS and CDR2 FQNEAQ.

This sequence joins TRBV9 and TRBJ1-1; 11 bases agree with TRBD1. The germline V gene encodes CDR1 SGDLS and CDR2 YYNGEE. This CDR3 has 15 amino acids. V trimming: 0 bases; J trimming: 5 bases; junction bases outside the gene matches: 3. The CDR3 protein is CASSVGDRGGTEAFF. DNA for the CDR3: TGTGCCAGCAGCGTAGGGGACAGGGGGGGTACTGAAGCTTTCTTT.

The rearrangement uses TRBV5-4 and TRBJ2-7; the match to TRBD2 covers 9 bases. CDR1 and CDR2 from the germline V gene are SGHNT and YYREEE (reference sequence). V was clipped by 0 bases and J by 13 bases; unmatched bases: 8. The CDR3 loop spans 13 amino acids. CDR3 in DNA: TGTGCCAGCAGCTTGGAAAGCGGGGGGCATATCTACTTC. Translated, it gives CASSLESGGHIYF.

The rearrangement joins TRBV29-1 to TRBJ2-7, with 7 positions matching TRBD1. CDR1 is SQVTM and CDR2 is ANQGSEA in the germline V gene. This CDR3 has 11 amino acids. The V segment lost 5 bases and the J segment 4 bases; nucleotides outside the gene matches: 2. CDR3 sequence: CSVNRGYEQYF. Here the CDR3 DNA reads TGCAGCGTTAACAGGGGATACGAGCAGTACTTC.

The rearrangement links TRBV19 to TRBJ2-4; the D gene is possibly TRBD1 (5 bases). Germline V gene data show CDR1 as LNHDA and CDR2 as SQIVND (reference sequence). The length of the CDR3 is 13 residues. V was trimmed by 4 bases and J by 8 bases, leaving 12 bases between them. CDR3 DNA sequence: TGTGCCAGTAGTACAGGGCGCCTGTACATTCAGTACTTC. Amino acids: CASSTGRLYIQYF. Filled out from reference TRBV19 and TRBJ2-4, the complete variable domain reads DGGITQSPKYLFRKEGQNVTLSCEQNLNHDAMYWYRQDPGQGLRLIYYSQIVNDFQKGDIAEGYSVSREKKESFPLTVTSAQKNPTAFYLCASSTGRLYIQYFGAGTRLSVL.

CDR3 amino acids: CASSLHQTSGGYNEQFF. DNA of the CDR3: TGTGCCAGCAGCTTGCACCAGACTAGCGGGGGGTACAATGAGCAGTTCTTC. This chain connects TRBV5-5 to TRBJ2-1; 13 bases are shared with TRBD2. The length of the CDR3 is 17 residues. Germline V lookup: CDR1 SGHKS, CDR2 YYEKEE (reference sequence). The trim removed 1 base at V and 4 bases at J, leaving 5 bases unmatched.

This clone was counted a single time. The CDR3 nucleotides are TGTGCCAGTGTAGCGGGAGGGTCCTCGGGGGATACGCAGTATTTT. Encoded protein: CASVAGGSSGDTQYF. V gene TRBV7-2 combines with J gene TRBJ2-3; 11 bases are shared with TRBD2. Losses at the gene ends were 9 bases for V and 6 bases for J; bases not matched to a gene: 11. The germline gives CDR1 SGHTA, CDR2 FQGNSA. The length of the CDR3 is 15 residues.

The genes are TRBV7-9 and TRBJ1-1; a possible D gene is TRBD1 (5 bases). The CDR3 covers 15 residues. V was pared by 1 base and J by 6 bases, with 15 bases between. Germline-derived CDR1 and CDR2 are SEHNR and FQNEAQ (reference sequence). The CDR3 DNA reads TGTGCCAGCAGCTTAGTTAGCGGGGCGCTGGCTGAAGCTTTCTTT. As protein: CASSLVSGALAEAFF.

The CDR3 DNA sequence: TGTGCCAGCAGTTACGCAGCGGCTTCCTCCTACGAGCAGTACTTC. Translation gives CASSYAAASSYEQYF. The chain links TRBV27 to TRBJ2-7, with a weak D call TRBD2 (5 bases). V lost 4 bases to trimming and J lost 0 bases, with 13 bases between them. Germline V CDR1 and CDR2: MNHEY, SMNVEV (reference sequence). The CDR3 length is 15 residues.

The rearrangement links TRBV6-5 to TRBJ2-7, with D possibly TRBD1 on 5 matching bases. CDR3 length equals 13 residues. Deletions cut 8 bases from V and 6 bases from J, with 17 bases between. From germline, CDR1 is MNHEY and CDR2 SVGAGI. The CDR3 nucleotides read TGTGCCAGCTATAAGGACACCATCATCGAGCAGTACTTC. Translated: CASYKDTIIEQYF.

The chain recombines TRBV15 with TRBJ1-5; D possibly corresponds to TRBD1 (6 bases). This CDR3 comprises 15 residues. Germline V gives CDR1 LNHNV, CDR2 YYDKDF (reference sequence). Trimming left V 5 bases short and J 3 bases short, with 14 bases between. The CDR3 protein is CATSGHRDYNQPQHF. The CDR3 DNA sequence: TGTGCCACCAGCGGGCACAGGGACTACAATCAGCCCCAGCATTTT.